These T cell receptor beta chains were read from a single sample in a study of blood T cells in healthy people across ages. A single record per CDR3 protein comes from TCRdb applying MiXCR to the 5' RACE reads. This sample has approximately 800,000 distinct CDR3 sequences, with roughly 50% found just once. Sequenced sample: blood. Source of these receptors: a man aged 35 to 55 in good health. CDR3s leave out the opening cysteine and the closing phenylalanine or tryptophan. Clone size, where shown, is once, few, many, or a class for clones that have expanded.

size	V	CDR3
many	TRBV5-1	ASSLGGGNYEQY
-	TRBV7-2	ASSPETYNEQF
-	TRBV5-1	ASSLADRAYNEQF
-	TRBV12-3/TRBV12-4	ASNVPGLGEQF
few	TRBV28	ASKISGSSTYEQY
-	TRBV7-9	ASSYGASGANVLT
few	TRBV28	ASMTPGGTEAF
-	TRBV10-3	AISYTGTGGDNEQY
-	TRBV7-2	ASSERNRDRGFNEQY
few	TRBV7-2	ASSDGVNTEAF
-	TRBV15	ATQADWNTGELF
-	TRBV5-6	ASRPGQGGTGELF
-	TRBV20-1	SASGGNQPQY
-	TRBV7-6	ASSRGQGMNTEAF
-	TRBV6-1	ASSEYEETTHYT
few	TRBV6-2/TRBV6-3	ASSYSSTGQVWVEQY